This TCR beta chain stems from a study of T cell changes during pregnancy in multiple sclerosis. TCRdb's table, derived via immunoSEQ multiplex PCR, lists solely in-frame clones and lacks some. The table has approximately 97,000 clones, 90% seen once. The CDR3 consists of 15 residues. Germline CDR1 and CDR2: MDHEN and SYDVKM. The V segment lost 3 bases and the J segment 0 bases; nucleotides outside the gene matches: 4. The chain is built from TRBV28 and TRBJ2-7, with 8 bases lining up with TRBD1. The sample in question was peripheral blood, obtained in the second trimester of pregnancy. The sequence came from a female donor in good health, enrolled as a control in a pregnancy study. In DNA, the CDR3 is TGTGCCAGCAGTTTCCGACAGGGGTACTCCTACGAGCAGTACTTC. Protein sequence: CASSFRQGYSYEQYF.